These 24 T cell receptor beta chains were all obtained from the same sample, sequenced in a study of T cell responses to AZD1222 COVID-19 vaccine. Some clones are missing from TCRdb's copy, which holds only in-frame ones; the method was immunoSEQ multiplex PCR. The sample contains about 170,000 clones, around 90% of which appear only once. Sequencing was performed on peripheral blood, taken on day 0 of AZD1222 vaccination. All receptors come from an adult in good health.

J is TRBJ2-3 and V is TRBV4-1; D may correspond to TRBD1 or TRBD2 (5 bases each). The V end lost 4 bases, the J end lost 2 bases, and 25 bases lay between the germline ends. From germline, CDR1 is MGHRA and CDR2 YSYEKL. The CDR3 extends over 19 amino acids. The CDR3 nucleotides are TGCGCCAGCAGCCTTTCACAGCCGGGGCCCTCCGGCACCACAGATACGCAGTATTTT. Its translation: CASSLSQPGPSGTTDTQYF.

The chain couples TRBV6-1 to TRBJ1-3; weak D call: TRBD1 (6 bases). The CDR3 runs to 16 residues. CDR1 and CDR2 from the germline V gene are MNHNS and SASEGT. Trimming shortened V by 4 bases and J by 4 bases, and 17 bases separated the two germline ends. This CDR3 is CASSASTPGTGNTIYF. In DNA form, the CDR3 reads TGTGCCAGCAGTGCTTCGACTCCCGGGACAGGAAACACCATATATTTT.

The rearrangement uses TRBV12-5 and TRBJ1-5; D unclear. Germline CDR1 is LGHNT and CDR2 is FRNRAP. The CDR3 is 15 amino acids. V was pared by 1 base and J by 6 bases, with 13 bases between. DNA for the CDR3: TGTGCTAGTGGTTTGGGTACGGGTGTGTCTCAGCCCCAGCATTTT. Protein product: CASGLGTGVSQPQHF.

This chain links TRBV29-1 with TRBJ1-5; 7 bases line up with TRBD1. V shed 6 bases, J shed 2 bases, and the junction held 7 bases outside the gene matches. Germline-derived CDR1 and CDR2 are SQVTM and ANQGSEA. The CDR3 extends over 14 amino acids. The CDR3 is CSVEVGQGNQPQHF. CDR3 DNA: TGCAGCGTGGAGGTTGGACAGGGCAATCAGCCCCAGCATTTT.

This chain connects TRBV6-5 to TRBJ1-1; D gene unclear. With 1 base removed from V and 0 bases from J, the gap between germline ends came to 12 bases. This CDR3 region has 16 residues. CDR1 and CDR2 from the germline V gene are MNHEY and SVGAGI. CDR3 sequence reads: CASSYYPRRMNTEAFF. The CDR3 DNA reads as TGTGCCAGCAGTTACTATCCCCGGAGAATGAACACTGAAGCTTTCTTT.

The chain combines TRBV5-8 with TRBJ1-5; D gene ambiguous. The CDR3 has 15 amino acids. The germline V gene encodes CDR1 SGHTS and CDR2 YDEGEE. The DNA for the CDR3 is TGTGCTTCCTCCGGGGAACTGTGGGGCAATCAGCCCCAGCATTTT. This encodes CASSGELWGNQPQHF.

The CDR3 bases are TGCAGCGTTGGGGGCGGAGGGTTTGGCTACACCTTC. It specifies CSVGGGGFGYTF. V and J are TRBV29-1 and TRBJ1-2; D may be TRBD1 (5 bases). The germline V gene encodes CDR1 SQVTM and CDR2 ANQGSEA. The V gene lost 4 bases and the J gene lost 7 bases, with 13 bases spanning the gap. This CDR3 comprises 12 residues.

CDR3 loop: CASSFDRAAGSYGYTF. DNA for the CDR3: TGTGCCAGTAGTTTCGACAGGGCTGCAGGATCGTACGGCTACACCTTC. This rearrangement joins TRBV19 to TRBJ1-2; 7 bases map to TRBD1. Germline V gene sequence: CDR1 LNHDA, CDR2 SQIVND (reference sequence). The junction had 17 bases not matched to a gene; V was cut back by 5 bases and J by 8 bases. The CDR3 has 16 residues. The full variable domain, rest sourced from reference TRBV19 and TRBJ1-2, is DGGITQSPKYLFRKEGQNVTLSCEQNLNHDAMYWYRQDPGQGLRLIYYSQIVNDFQKGDIAEGYSVSREKKESFPLTVTSAQKNPTAFYLCASSFDRAAGSYGYTFGSGTRLTVV.

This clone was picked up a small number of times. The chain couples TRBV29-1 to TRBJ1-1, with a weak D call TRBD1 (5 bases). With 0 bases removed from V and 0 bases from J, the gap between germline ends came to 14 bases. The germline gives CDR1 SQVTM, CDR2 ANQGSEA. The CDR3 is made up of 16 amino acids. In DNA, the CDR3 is TGCAGCGTTGAAGAATATGGGACGAGGCTGAACACTGAAGCTTTCTTT. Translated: CSVEEYGTRLNTEAFF.

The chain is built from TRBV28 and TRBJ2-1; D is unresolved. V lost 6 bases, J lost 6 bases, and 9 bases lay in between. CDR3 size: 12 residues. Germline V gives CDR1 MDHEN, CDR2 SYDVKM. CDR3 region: CASSDLANEQFF. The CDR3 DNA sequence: TGTGCCAGCAGCGACTTAGCCAATGAGCAGTTCTTC.

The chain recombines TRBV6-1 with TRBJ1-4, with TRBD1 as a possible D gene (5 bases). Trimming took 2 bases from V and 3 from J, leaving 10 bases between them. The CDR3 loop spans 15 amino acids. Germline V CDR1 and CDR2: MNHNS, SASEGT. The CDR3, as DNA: TGTGCCAGCAGTGAATGGGGGGGGGCTAATGAAAAACTGTTTTTT. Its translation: CASSEWGGANEKLFF.

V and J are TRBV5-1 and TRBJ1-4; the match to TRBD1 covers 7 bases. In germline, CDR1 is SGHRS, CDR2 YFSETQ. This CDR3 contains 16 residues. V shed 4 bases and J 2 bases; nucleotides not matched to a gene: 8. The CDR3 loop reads CASSLLPRGTNEKLFF. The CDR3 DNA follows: TGCGCCAGCAGCCTTTTACCCAGGGGGACTAATGAAAAACTGTTTTTT.

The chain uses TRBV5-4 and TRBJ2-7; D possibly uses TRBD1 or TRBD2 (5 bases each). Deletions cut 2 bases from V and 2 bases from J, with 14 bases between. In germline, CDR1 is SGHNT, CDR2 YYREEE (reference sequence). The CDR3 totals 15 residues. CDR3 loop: CASSLGTGNAYEQYF. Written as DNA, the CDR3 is TGTGCCAGCAGCTTAGGGACCGGAAATGCCTACGAGCAGTACTTC. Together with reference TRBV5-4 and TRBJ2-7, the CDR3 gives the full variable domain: ETGVTQSPTHLIKTRGQQVTLRCSSQSGHNTVSWYQQALGQGPQFIFQYYREEENGRGNFPPRFSGLQFPNYSSELNVNALELDDSALYLCASSLGTGNAYEQYFGPGTRLTVT.

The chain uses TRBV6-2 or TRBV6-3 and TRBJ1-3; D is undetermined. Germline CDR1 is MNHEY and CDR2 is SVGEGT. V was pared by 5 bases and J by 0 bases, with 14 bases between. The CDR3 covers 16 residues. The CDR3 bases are TGTGCCAGCAGTGTCGTCAGCCCTAACTCTGGAAACACCATATATTTT. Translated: CASSVVSPNSGNTIYF.

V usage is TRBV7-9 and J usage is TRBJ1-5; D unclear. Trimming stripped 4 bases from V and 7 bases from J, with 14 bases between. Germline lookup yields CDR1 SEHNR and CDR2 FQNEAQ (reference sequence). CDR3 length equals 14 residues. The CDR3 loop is CASSSGAGYQPQHF. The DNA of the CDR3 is TGTGCCAGCAGCTCCGGAGCAGGTTACCAGCCCCAGCATTTT.

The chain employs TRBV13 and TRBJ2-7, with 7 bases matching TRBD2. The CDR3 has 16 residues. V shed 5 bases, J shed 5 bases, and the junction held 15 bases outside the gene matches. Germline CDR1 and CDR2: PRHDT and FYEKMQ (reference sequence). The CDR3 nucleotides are TGTGCCAGCAGCCTCCTGGGGGGAGGGTCGATCGACGAGCAGTACTTC. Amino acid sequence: CASSLLGGGSIDEQYF.

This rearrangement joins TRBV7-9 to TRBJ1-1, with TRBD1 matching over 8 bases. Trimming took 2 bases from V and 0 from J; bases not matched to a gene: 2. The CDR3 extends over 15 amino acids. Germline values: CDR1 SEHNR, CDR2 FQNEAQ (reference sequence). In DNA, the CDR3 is TGTGCCAGCAGCTTACAGGGGGCTGTGAACACTGAAGCTTTCTTT. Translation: CASSLQGAVNTEAFF.

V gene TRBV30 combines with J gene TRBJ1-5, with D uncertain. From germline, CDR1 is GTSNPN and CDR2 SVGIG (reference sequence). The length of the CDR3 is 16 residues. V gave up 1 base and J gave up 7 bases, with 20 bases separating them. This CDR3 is CAWSEQRNLMGQPQHF. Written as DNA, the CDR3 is TGTGCCTGGAGTGAACAGAGAAATTTGATGGGACAGCCCCAGCATTTT.

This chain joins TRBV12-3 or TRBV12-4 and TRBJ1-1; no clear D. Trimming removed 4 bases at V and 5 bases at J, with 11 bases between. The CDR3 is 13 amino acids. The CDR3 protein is CASSWRSDTEAFF. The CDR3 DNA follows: TGTGCCAGCAGTTGGCGATCGGATACTGAAGCTTTCTTT.

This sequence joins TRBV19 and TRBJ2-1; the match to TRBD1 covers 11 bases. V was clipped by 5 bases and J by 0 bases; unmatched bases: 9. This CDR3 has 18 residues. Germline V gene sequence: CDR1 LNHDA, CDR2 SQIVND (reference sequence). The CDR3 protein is CASSSPPGTGGSYNEQFF. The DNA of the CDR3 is TGTGCCAGTAGTTCGCCTCCCGGGACAGGGGGCTCCTACAATGAGCAGTTCTTC.

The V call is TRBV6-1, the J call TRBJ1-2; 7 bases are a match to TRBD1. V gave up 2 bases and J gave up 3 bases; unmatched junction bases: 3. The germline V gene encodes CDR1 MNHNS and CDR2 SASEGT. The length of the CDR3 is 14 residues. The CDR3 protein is CASSEQGQDYGYTF. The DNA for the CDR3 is TGTGCCAGCAGTGAACAAGGACAGGACTATGGCTACACCTTC.

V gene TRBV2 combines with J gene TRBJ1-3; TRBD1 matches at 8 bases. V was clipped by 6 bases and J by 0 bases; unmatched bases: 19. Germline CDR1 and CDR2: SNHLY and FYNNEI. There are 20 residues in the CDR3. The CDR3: CASSLQGTGPKISSGNTIYF. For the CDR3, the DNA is TGTGCCAGCAGCCTTCAGGGGACAGGTCCCAAGATTTCCTCTGGAAACACCATATATTTT.

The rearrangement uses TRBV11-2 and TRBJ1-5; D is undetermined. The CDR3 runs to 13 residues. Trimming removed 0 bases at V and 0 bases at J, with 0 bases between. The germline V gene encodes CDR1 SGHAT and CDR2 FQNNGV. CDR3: CASSLDSNQPQHF. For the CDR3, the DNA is TGTGCCAGCAGCTTAGATAGCAATCAGCCCCAGCATTTT.

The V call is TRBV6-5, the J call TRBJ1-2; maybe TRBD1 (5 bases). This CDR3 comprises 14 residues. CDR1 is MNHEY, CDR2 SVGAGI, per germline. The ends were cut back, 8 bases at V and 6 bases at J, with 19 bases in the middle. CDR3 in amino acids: CASRRQSLGDGYTF. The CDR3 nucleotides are TGTGCCAGCCGACGGCAAAGTCTGGGGGATGGCTACACCTTC.